One and the same sample provided the 13 T cell receptor beta chains below, sequenced in a study of shared clonotypes between healthy human individuals (dated by TCRdb to 2018 to 2020). CD8 naive samples were obtained by positive selection for CCR7 among CD45RO-negative cells, yielding a CD45RA+CCR7+ population from which TemRA cells were excluded. Library prep was done by the immunoSEQ multiplex PCR assay. In its TCRdb copy, this immuneACCESS table keeps in-frame sequences only and misses some clones. Where compared with another copy, unresolved V genes explain less than half of these, and the others have no known cause. Recorded for this sample are about 590,000 clones; less than 97% of them occurred a single time. The ten largest make up over 0.09% of the sample. The material sequenced was naive CD8+ T cells sorted from blood. The cell subset or site label of this sample denotes: CD45RA+CCR7+. Every receptor here comes from a woman in her thirties in good health.

The chain links TRBV15 to TRBJ2-1, with a tentative D call TRBD1 (5 bases). This CDR3 is built from 16 residues. The germline V gene encodes CDR1 LNHNV and CDR2 YYDKDF (reference sequence). V lost 1 base and J lost 9, with 19 bases in between. The CDR3: CATSRVDTGPISEQFF. The CDR3 DNA is TGTGCCACCAGCAGAGTCGATACAGGCCCAATATCTGAGCAGTTCTTC.

V is TRBV4-2 and J is TRBJ2-7, with 9 bases identical to TRBD1. CDR1 is LGHNA and CDR2 is YNFKEQ in the germline V gene. The CDR3 is made up of 16 amino acids. With V trimmed by 0 bases and J by 2 bases, 5 bases remained unmatched. The DNA for the CDR3 is TGTGCCAGCAGCCAAGAAGGGACAGGGATACCCTACGAGCAGTACTTC. It specifies CASSQEGTGIPYEQYF.

This chain connects TRBV7-9 to TRBJ2-7; D unclear. Germline values: CDR1 SEHNR, CDR2 FQNEAQ (reference sequence). The CDR3 totals 12 residues. With 5 bases removed from V and 7 bases from J, the gap between germline ends came to 12 bases. In nucleotides, the CDR3 is TGTGCCAGCAGCATCATGTGGCAGGAGCAGTACTTC. Its protein is CASSIMWQEQYF.

This clone was found a few times. The gene calls are TRBV5-4 and TRBJ2-7; D not resolved. The CDR3 length is 13 residues. The V end lost 0 bases, the J end lost 3 bases, and 7 bases lay between the germline ends. The germline V gene has CDR1 SGHNT and CDR2 YYREEE (reference sequence). CDR3 nucleotide sequence: TGTGCCAGCAGCTTGGCCAACAACTACGAGCAGTACTTC. This gives the protein CASSLANNYEQYF.

This clone was counted once. Here the CDR3 reads CASSPTEAYYEQYF. The CDR3 coding sequence is TGTGCCAGCAGCCCTACGGAGGCATATTACGAGCAGTACTTC. The V gene is TRBV7-8, the J gene TRBJ2-7, with D possibly TRBD2 on 5 matching bases. The germline gives CDR1 SGHVS, CDR2 FQNEAQ. The CDR3 extends over 14 amino acids. The germline V and J ends were trimmed by 5 bases and 4 bases, with 15 bases remaining between them.

The genes are TRBV6-5 and TRBJ1-2; 7 bases fit TRBD1. The germline V gene has CDR1 MNHEY and CDR2 SVGAGI. V dropped 7 bases and J dropped 3; count of bases not matched to a gene: 8. The CDR3 has 14 amino acids. The CDR3 reads CASKWTGEDYGYTF. DNA of the CDR3: TGTGCCAGCAAATGGACAGGAGAGGACTATGGCTACACCTTC.

CDR3 sequence: CAIGETGGMSEQFF. In DNA, the CDR3 is TGTGCCATTGGGGAGACAGGGGGGATGAGTGAGCAGTTCTTC. The rearrangement links TRBV28 to TRBJ2-1, with 9 bases that match TRBD1. This CDR3 comprises 14 residues. CDR1 MDHEN and CDR2 SYDVKM come from the germline V gene. Germline trimming cut 10 bases from V and 9 bases from J; bases unmatched to any gene: 13.

The chain recombines TRBV5-4 with TRBJ1-1, with D unclear. Germline V gene sequence: CDR1 SGHNT, CDR2 YYREEE (reference sequence). This CDR3 spans 12 amino acids. V lost 0 bases and J 7 bases, leaving 7 bases between the germline ends. CDR3 sequence: CASSLANLEAFF. The CDR3 region has the DNA TGTGCCAGCAGCTTGGCAAATCTTGAAGCTTTCTTT.

The table lists this clone with a few counts. The V and J genes are TRBV14 and TRBJ1-1, with a possible D match to TRBD1 (5 bases). V was shortened by 4 bases and J by 10 bases, with 16 bases between the two germline ends. The CDR3 totals 13 residues. Looked up from germline, CDR1 is SGHDN and CDR2 is FVKESK. The CDR3 coding sequence is TGTGCCAGCAGCCCAGACAGATCCTATGTAGCTTTCTTT. This translates into CASSPDRSYVAFF. Using reference TRBV14 and TRBJ1-1 for the parts outside the CDR3, the full variable domain is EAGVTQFPSHSVIEKGQTVTLRCDPISGHDNLYWYRRVMGKEIKFLLHFVKESKQDESGMPNNRFLAERTGGTYSTLKVQPAELEDSGVYFCASSPDRSYVAFFGQGTRLTVV.

The chain employs TRBV5-1 and TRBJ2-3; D possibly corresponds to TRBD2 (5 bases). Deletions cut 3 bases from V and 0 bases from J, with 11 bases between. The CDR3 covers 15 residues. The germline gives CDR1 SGHRS, CDR2 YFSETQ. This CDR3 is CASSSWEFSTDTQYF. Here the CDR3 DNA reads TGCGCCAGCAGCTCGTGGGAGTTTAGCACAGATACGCAGTATTTT.

V and J are TRBV27 and TRBJ2-7, with a tentative D call TRBD2 (5 bases). CDR3 length: 16 amino acids. Germline assignment: CDR1 MNHEY and CDR2 SMNVEV (reference sequence). Trimming shortened V by 5 bases and J by 1 base, and 18 bases separated the two germline ends. CDR3 region: CASSPLGSHASYEQYF. The CDR3 nucleotides are TGTGCCAGCAGTCCACTAGGGTCCCATGCGTCCTACGAGCAGTACTTC.

The chain has TRBV29-1 and TRBJ2-2; no clear D gene. This CDR3 has 13 amino acids. From germline, CDR1 is SQVTM and CDR2 ANQGSEA. Trimming took 1 base from V and 5 from J, leaving 8 bases between them. The DNA of the CDR3 is TGCAGCGTTGAAGGGCCCGATACCGGGGAGCTGTTTTTT. This encodes CSVEGPDTGELFF.

The chain employs TRBV29-1 and TRBJ1-1; perhaps TRBD1 as D (6 bases). The length of the CDR3 is 12 residues. Germline V CDR1 and CDR2: SQVTM, ANQGSEA. Trimming left V 5 bases short and J 6 bases short, with 13 bases between. Written as DNA, the CDR3 is TGCAGCGTTAGCCAGGGGTTCGCTGAAGCTTTCTTT. As protein: CSVSQGFAEAFF.